This T cell receptor (beta chain) was found in a study of shared clonotypes between healthy human individuals. The CDR3 has 13 residues. Germline CDR1 and CDR2: SQVTM and ANQGSEA. The V end was cut by 1 base, the J end by 5 bases, with 12 bases between. Study-level points and caveats: The study sampled only blood, and tissue repertoires likely differ.

This clone came up once. Its target is unknown. Each PCR replicate from the sorted subsets contained around 0.2 ug DNA, which is roughly 33,000 T cell genomes. Here immunoSEQ multiplex PCR was the method, and the copy in TCRdb shows in-frame clones only, minus some. The sample records just over 2,000,000 clones, about 95% being singletons. This TCR derives from a man between 18 and 29 years old in good health. The V call is TRBV29-1, the J call TRBJ2-7; possible D gene TRBD1, 5 bases. Sequenced material: naive CD4+ T cells sorted from blood. This sample's subset: CD45RA+ positively selected. CDR3 residues: CSVEVDSRNEQYF. CDR3 nucleotides: TGCAGCGTTGAAGTTGACAGTAGGAACGAGCAGTACTTC.